Listed here are 27 T cell receptor beta chains from one sample, sequenced in a study of T-cell memory formation after mild COVID-19. TCRdb re-called the 5' RACE reads with MiXCR, one entry per CDR3 protein. The table shows around 45,000 distinct CDR3 sequences, with roughly 9% occurring only once. The sample comprised PBMCs or a T cell subset sorted from them (not recorded which). These receptors were obtained from an adult woman who had mild COVID-19 (a few samples of this study predate the infection). Cell type and time point are not known.

This rearrangement joins TRBV3-1 to TRBJ2-5; 8 bases are a match to TRBD2. Trimming at V came to 4 bases and at J to 1 base, leaving 2 bases not matched to a gene. The CDR3 has 14 amino acids. The germline V gene has CDR1 LGHDT and CDR2 YNNKEL (reference sequence). The CDR3 coding sequence is TGTGCCAGCAGCCTTGGGACTAGCCAAGAGACCCAGTACTTC. This codes for CASSLGTSQETQYF.

V is TRBV5-6 and J is TRBJ1-1, with 8 bases matching TRBD1. Germline V gene data show CDR1 as SGHDT and CDR2 as YYEEEE. The CDR3 extends over 15 amino acids. With V trimmed by 1 base and J by 2 bases, 4 bases remained unmatched. In nucleotides, the CDR3 is TGTGCCAGCAGCTTGTGGGACAGGTATAACACTGAAGCTTTCTTT. It is translated as CASSLWDRYNTEAFF.

This clonotype was seen many times. The chain has TRBV4-2 and TRBJ2-5; 10 nucleotides agree with TRBD2. Germline CDR1 LGHNA, CDR2 YNFKEQ. The V and J ends lost 1 base and 3 bases, in that order; junction bases with no gene match: 8. The length of the CDR3 is 17 residues. The CDR3 spells CASSQGPLSGGEETQYF. In DNA form, the CDR3 reads TGTGCCAGCAGCCAAGGCCCCCTGAGCGGGGGGGAAGAGACCCAGTACTTC.

There are a few counts of this clonotype. The chain combines TRBV20-1 with TRBJ2-7; D remains ambiguous. V was pared by 6 bases and J by 0 bases, with 9 bases between. CDR1 and CDR2 (germline): DFQATT, SNEGSKA (reference sequence). This CDR3 region has 12 residues. The CDR3 nucleotides read TGCAGTGCGAGGCAGTACTCCTACGAGCAGTACTTC. It encodes CSARQYSYEQYF.

This clonotype has just one count. This chain joins TRBV9 and TRBJ1-2; D possibly corresponds to TRBD1 (5 bases). V gave up 5 bases and J gave up 4 bases, with 21 bases separating them. The CDR3 sequence is 16 residues long. Germline-derived CDR1 and CDR2 are SGDLS and YYNGEE. DNA of the CDR3: TGTGCCAGCAGTAAGCGCTGGGGGGAGGGGACCTATGGCTACACCTTC. This translates into CASSKRWGEGTYGYTF.

J is TRBJ2-1 and V is TRBV27, with 10 bases fitting TRBD2. Germline CDR1 reads MNHEY; CDR2 reads SMNVEV (reference sequence). V trimming: 5 bases; J trimming: 5 bases; junction bases outside the gene matches: 6. The CDR3 is made up of 15 amino acids. The CDR3 DNA follows: TGTGCCAGCAGTCCGCCACTAGCGGGACACAATGAGCAGTTCTTC. This gives the protein CASSPPLAGHNEQFF.

The chain combines TRBV18 with TRBJ2-3; 7 nucleotides agree with TRBD2. Germline assignment: CDR1 KGHSH and CDR2 LQKENI. J lost 0 bases, V lost 5 bases, and 11 bases had no gene match. CDR3 size: 17 residues. The DNA for the CDR3 is TGTGCCAGCTCATCCAGACCCGGGGGGTATAGCACAGATACGCAGTATTTT. Its protein product is CASSSRPGGYSTDTQYF.

In its sample, this clonotype was seen once. The chain recombines TRBV10-3 with TRBJ2-7; D is ambiguous. CDR3 size: 13 residues. The V end lost 4 bases, the J end lost 4 bases, and 11 bases lay between the germline ends. Per the germline V gene, CDR1 is ENHRY and CDR2 is SYGVKD. CDR3 nucleotide sequence: TGTGCCATCAGTGTCGACTTAGGGTACGAGCAGTACTTC. Protein sequence: CAISVDLGYEQYF.

This clonotype was detected many times. This chain connects TRBV20-1 to TRBJ2-3; TRBD2 agrees at 10 bases. This CDR3 is 18 amino acids long. Trimming took 5 bases from V and 0 from J; bases not matched to a gene: 14. Germline V CDR1 and CDR2: DFQATT, SNEGSKA (reference sequence). The CDR3 nucleotides read TGCAGTGCTTCCGGGACTAGCGATTACTCCACTAGCACAGATACGCAGTATTTT. This sequence encodes CSASGTSDYSTSTDTQYF.

This clonotype turned up a few times. This sequence joins TRBV18 and TRBJ1-3; the match to TRBD1 covers 9 bases. Per germline, CDR1 KGHSH and CDR2 LQKENI. The CDR3 consists of 16 residues. Trimming removed 2 bases from V and 7 bases from J; junction bases left unmatched: 9. CDR3 region: CASSPNGRGTGNTIYF. The CDR3 DNA sequence: TGTGCCAGCTCACCAAATGGGCGCGGGACAGGGAACACCATATATTTT.

This clonotype was seen only a few times. The chain uses TRBV9 and TRBJ2-3; D is uncertain. V was pared by 1 base and J by 2 bases, with 11 bases between. This CDR3 contains 15 residues. Germline V gene data show CDR1 as SGDLS and CDR2 as YYNGEE. Here the CDR3 DNA reads TGTGCCAGCAGCGTATTCTCTCGGGCCACAGATACGCAGTATTTT. It translates to CASSVFSRATDTQYF.

The table lists this clonotype with a few counts. The chain combines TRBV6-2 or TRBV6-3 with TRBJ2-7; D assignment may be TRBD1 or TRBD2 (6 bases each). V lost 3 bases and J lost 5, with 17 bases in between. Germline V gene sequence: CDR1 MNHEY, CDR2 SVGEGT. The CDR3 contains 15 residues. The CDR3 coding sequence is TGTGCCAGCAGTTATTCAGCGGAGGGGGGCCACGAGCAGTACTTC. Translating it yields CASSYSAEGGHEQYF.

A word on this clonotype: A much larger clone differs from this one at a single base, so this may be a read error. The chain joins TRBV12-3 or TRBV12-4 to TRBJ1-1; D is undetermined. Trimming cost V 4 bases and J 1 base, with 7 bases left between them. This CDR3 contains 13 residues. CDR3 nucleotide sequence: TGTGCCAGCAGTTATAAAGGGAACACTGAAGCTTTCTTT. Translation: CASSYKGNTEAFF.

This clonotype appeared a few times. The genes are TRBV7-2 and TRBJ2-7, with 7 bases aligning to TRBD2. The germline V gene has CDR1 SGHTA and CDR2 FQGNSA. CDR3 length equals 15 residues. V dropped 4 bases and J dropped 6; count of bases not matched to a gene: 12. The CDR3 region has the DNA TGTGCCAGCAGCTCACCTCGTTCGGGAGGCACCGAGCAGTACTTC. Translating gives CASSSPRSGGTEQYF.

The chain has TRBV19 and TRBJ2-3, with D perhaps TRBD2 (5 bases). This CDR3 has 14 residues. CDR1 and CDR2 from the germline V gene are LNHDA and SQIVND (reference sequence). The V and J ends lost 6 bases and 4 bases respectively, with 14 bases between them. CDR3 DNA sequence: TGTGCCAGTAGCAGCGGACCAGATGCAGATACGCAGTATTTT. Its translation: CASSSGPDADTQYF.

The table lists this clonotype with many counts. The V call is TRBV7-9, the J call TRBJ2-5, with D possibly being TRBD1 or TRBD2 (5 bases each). V was trimmed by 4 bases and J by 5 bases, leaving 14 bases between them. The CDR3 covers 14 residues. Germline V gives CDR1 SEHNR, CDR2 FQNEAQ (reference sequence). CDR3: CASSSGPPEETQYF. CDR3 nucleotide sequence: TGTGCCAGCAGCTCGGGACCCCCGGAGGAGACCCAGTACTTC.

Only a few counts were recorded for this clonotype. This chain uses TRBV29-1 with TRBJ1-2; 11 bases line up with TRBD1. V lost 6 bases, J lost 6 bases, and 6 bases stayed unmatched. This CDR3 is built from 13 residues. Germline V gene sequence: CDR1 SQVTM, CDR2 ANQGSEA. This CDR3 is CSVAGQGADGYTF. Here the CDR3 DNA reads TGCAGCGTAGCTGGACAGGGGGCAGATGGCTACACCTTC.

This clonotype was seen a few times. The V gene is TRBV7-8, the J gene TRBJ1-1; 11 bases line up with TRBD1. CDR1 is SGHVS and CDR2 is FQNEAQ in the germline V gene. This CDR3 region has 13 residues. V lost 5 bases to trimming and J lost 7 bases; unmatched junction nucleotides: 3. CDR3 nucleotide sequence: TGTGCCAGCAGCACCGGGACAGGGGGTGAAGCTTTCTTT. Translating it yields CASSTGTGGEAFF.

This chain uses TRBV7-8 with TRBJ1-5; D may be TRBD1 (5 bases). Germline V gene data show CDR1 as SGHVS and CDR2 as FQNEAQ. The V end lost 3 bases, the J end lost 2 bases, and 8 bases lay between the germline ends. This CDR3 region has 14 residues. The CDR3 bases are TGTGCCAGCAGCTTCGACAGCGGCAATCAGCCCCAGCATTTT. Amino acids: CASSFDSGNQPQHF.

This clonotype was detected many times. The chain uses TRBV12-3 or TRBV12-4 and TRBJ2-4, with TRBD2 identical over 11 bases. The length of the CDR3 is 16 residues. V lost 4 bases and J lost 5; bases outside the gene matches: 7. The CDR3 here is CASSSTRLAGQNIQYF. The CDR3 DNA sequence: TGTGCCAGCAGTTCAACCCGACTAGCGGGACAAAACATTCAGTACTTC.

This clonotype came up a few times. The chain has TRBV12-3 or TRBV12-4 and TRBJ1-1; D gene ambiguous. Trimming cost V 5 bases and J 0 bases, with 10 bases left between them. The CDR3 spans 14 residues. DNA of the CDR3: TGTGCCAGCAGTAGCTCGCTTCTGAACACTGAAGCTTTCTTT. Its protein product is CASSSSLLNTEAFF.

This clonotype appeared many times. The CDR3 is CSARPGHFSNQPQHF. The CDR3, as DNA: TGCAGTGCGCGACCGGGACACTTTAGCAATCAGCCCCAGCATTTT. The chain recombines TRBV20-1 with TRBJ1-5; D is possibly TRBD1 (6 bases). Germline CDR1 reads DFQATT; CDR2 reads SNEGSKA (reference sequence). V lost 6 bases to trimming and J lost 0 bases, with 15 bases between them. The CDR3 extends over 15 amino acids.

This clonotype turned up a few times. V gene TRBV15 combines with J gene TRBJ2-7; no clear D. There are 13 residues in the CDR3. Germline V lookup: CDR1 LNHNV, CDR2 YYDKDF (reference sequence). Trimming took 0 bases from V and 11 from J, leaving 14 bases between them. CDR3 amino acids: CATSRDYIRIKYF. The CDR3 region has the DNA TGTGCCACCAGCAGAGATTACATCAGAATAAAGTACTTC.

This clonotype occurred many times. J is TRBJ2-2 and V is TRBV24-1, with no clear D. This CDR3 comprises 15 residues. V lost 9 bases, J lost 0 bases, and 13 bases lay in between. Germline lookup yields CDR1 KGHDR and CDR2 SFDVKD. DNA for the CDR3: TGTGCCACCCGAGCGAGGAGTTCGAACACCGGGGAGCTGTTTTTT. It translates to CATRARSSNTGELFF.

The CDR3 coding sequence is TGTGCCAGCAGCCAAGGGTATGGCACGGCCAGTACGAACACTGAAGCTTTCTTT. Translation gives CASSQGYGTASTNTEAFF. The V and J genes are TRBV14 and TRBJ1-1; D is ambiguous. This CDR3 is built from 18 residues. Trimming removed 1 base from V and 1 base from J, with 19 bases in between. The germline V gene has CDR1 SGHDN and CDR2 FVKESK.

V gene TRBV24-1 combines with J gene TRBJ2-7; D perhaps matches TRBD2 (6 bases). The CDR3 runs 16 residues. From germline, CDR1 is KGHDR and CDR2 SFDVKD. V dropped 3 bases and J dropped 4 bases, with 18 bases sitting between them. The CDR3 DNA reads as TGTGCCACCAGTGATCCGAATGGAGGGGCGCGGTACGAGCAGTACTTC. This translates into CATSDPNGGARYEQYF.

This clonotype has at least ten counts. This chain uses TRBV7-2 with TRBJ2-2; D possibly corresponds to TRBD2 (6 bases). V shed 8 bases and J shed 1 base, with 8 bases lying between them. The germline CDR1 and CDR2 sequences are SGHTA and FQGNSA. The CDR3 spans 13 residues. The CDR3 coding sequence is TGTGCCAGCGGACTATGGAACACCGGGGAGCTGTTTTTT. It is translated as CASGLWNTGELFF.